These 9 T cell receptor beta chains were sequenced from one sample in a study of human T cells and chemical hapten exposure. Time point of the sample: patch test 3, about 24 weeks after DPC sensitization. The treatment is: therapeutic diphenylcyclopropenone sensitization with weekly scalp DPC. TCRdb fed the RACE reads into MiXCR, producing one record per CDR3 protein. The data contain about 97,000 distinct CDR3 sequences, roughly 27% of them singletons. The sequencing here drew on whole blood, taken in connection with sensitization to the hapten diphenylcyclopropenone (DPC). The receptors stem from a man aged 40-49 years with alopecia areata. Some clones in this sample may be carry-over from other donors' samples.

CDR3 coding DNA: TGTGCCAGCAGCCTGACTCCCCTTGGCAAAGAGACCCAGTACTTC. Its translation: CASSLTPLGKETQYF. The chain employs TRBV3-1 and TRBJ2-5, with unresolved D. The CDR3 loop spans 15 amino acids. Trimming removed 4 bases at V and 3 bases at J, with 15 bases between. The germline V gene has CDR1 LGHDT and CDR2 YNNKEL (reference sequence).

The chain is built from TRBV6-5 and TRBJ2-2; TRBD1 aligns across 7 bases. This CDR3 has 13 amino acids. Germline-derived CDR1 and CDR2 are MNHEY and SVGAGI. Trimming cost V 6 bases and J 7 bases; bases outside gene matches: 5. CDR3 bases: TGTGCCAGCAGCTTACAGGGGCGCGGGGAGCTGTTTTTT. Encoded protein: CASSLQGRGELFF.

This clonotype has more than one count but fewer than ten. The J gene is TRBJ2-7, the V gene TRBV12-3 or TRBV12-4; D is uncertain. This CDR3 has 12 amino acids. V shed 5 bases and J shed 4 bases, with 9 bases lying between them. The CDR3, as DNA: TGTGCCAGCAGTCTTACACTGTACGAGCAGTACTTC. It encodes CASSLTLYEQYF.

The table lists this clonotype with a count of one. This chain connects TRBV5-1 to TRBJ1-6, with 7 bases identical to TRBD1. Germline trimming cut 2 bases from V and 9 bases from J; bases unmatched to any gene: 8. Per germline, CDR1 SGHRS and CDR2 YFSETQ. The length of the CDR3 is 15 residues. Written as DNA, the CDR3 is TGCGCCAGCAGCTTCGACAGGGCTGCGGGTTCACCCCTCCACTTT. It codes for CASSFDRAAGSPLHF.

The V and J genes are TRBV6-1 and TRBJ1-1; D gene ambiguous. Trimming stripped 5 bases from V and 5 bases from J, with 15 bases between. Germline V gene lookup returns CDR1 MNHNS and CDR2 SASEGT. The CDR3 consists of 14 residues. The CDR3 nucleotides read TGTGCCAGCAGTTCTACAACCTCCCGGACTGAAGCTTTCTTT. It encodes CASSSTTSRTEAFF.

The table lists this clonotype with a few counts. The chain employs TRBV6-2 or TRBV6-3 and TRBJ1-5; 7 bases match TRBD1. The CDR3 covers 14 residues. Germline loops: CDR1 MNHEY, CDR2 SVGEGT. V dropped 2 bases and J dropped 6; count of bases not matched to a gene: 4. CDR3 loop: CASSYADRPQPQHF. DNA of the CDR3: TGTGCCAGCAGTTACGCGGACAGGCCTCAGCCCCAGCATTTT.

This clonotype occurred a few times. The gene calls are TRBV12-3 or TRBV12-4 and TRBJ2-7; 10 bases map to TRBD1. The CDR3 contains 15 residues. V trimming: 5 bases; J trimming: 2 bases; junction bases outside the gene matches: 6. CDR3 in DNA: TGTGCCAGCAGTCCTGAAGGGACAGGGGCCTACGAGCAGTACTTC. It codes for CASSPEGTGAYEQYF.

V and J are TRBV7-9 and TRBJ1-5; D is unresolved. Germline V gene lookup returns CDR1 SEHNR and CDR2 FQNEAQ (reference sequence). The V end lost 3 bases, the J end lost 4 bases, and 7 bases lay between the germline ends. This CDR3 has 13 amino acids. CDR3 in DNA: TGTGCCAGCAGCTTTCTGAATAATCAGCCCCAGCATTTT. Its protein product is CASSFLNNQPQHF.

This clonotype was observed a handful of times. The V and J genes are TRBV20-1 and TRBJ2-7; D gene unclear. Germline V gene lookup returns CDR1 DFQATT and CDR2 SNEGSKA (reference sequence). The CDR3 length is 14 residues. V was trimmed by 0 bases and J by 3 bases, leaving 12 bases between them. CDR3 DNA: TGCAGTGCTAGAGAAAGCGCATCAGTCTACGAGCAGTACTTC. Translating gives CSARESASVYEQYF.